The rows below give T cell receptor beta chains drawn from one sample of a study of read filtering for tumor transcriptome and immune sequencing. MiXCR, applied by TCRdb to the reads, yields one record per CDR3 protein. The top ten clones hold about 10% of a sample with some 120,000 distinct CDR3 sequences, around 13% of them seen once. Sequenced: a population of CD138-negative cells sorted from bone marrow. The origin of the receptors is a donor older than 35 with multiple myeloma. Each CDR3 is given with its conserved first and last residue. Each record gives: CDR3 length, clone size, V gene, D gene, J gene, CDR3 protein, CDR3 DNA. D genes are given only for firm matches. For some rows the clone size is stated as once, few or many, or as a class when expanded; others skip it.

cdr3_length: 18; clone_size: NA; v_call: TRBV28; d_call: TRBD1; j_call: TRBJ1-3; cdr3_aa: CASSSHGGDSTTGNTIYF; cdr3_nt: TGTGCCAGCAGTTCTCATGGCGGGGACAGCACCACTGGAAACACCATATATTTT
cdr3_length: 16; clone_size: NA; v_call: TRBV7-9; d_call: TRBD1; j_call: TRBJ2-2; cdr3_aa: CASSLATGVDTGELFF; cdr3_nt: TGTGCCAGCAGCTTGGCTACAGGGGTGGACACCGGGGAGCTGTTTTTT
cdr3_length: 12; clone_size: many; v_call: TRBV11-2; d_call: NA; j_call: TRBJ2-7; cdr3_aa: CASSPTPYEQYF; cdr3_nt: TGTGCCAGCAGCCCGACTCCCTACGAGCAGTACTTC
cdr3_length: 13; clone_size: many; v_call: TRBV28; d_call: NA; j_call: TRBJ2-5; cdr3_aa: CASKGTPTETQYF; cdr3_nt: TGTGCCAGCAAGGGCACCCCTACAGAGACCCAGTACTTC
cdr3_length: 15; clone_size: few; v_call: TRBV30; d_call: TRBD1; j_call: TRBJ2-7; cdr3_aa: CAWSREGQGGYEQYF; cdr3_nt: TGTGCCTGGAGCCGCGAGGGACAGGGGGGCTACGAGCAGTACTTC
cdr3_length: 14; clone_size: many; v_call: TRBV5-1; d_call: TRBD2; j_call: TRBJ2-1; cdr3_aa: CASSYSGTSNEQFF; cdr3_nt: TGCGCCAGCAGCTATTCCGGGACTAGCAATGAGCAGTTCTTC
cdr3_length: 13; clone_size: NA; v_call: TRBV6-6; d_call: NA; j_call: TRBJ2-3; cdr3_aa: CASSSRTADTQYF; cdr3_nt: TGTGCCAGCAGCTCCCGGACCGCAGATACGCAGTATTTT
cdr3_length: 18; clone_size: many; v_call: TRBV7-9; d_call: TRBD2; j_call: TRBJ2-1; cdr3_aa: CASSSGTSGSGAYNEQFF; cdr3_nt: TGTGCCAGCAGCTCCGGGACTAGCGGGAGTGGGGCCTACAATGAGCAGTTCTTC
cdr3_length: 15; clone_size: NA; v_call: TRBV19; d_call: NA; j_call: TRBJ1-5; cdr3_aa: CASTDQIYSNQPQHF; cdr3_nt: TGTGCCAGTACCGACCAGATCTATAGCAATCAGCCCCAGCATTTT
cdr3_length: 12; clone_size: NA; v_call: TRBV29-1; d_call: NA; j_call: TRBJ1-1; cdr3_aa: CSVSGSSVQAFF; cdr3_nt: TGCAGCGTTTCCGGCTCCTCTGTTCAAGCTTTCTTT
cdr3_length: 15; clone_size: NA; v_call: TRBV5-1; d_call: NA; j_call: TRBJ2-1; cdr3_aa: CASSLEGFIDNEQFF; cdr3_nt: TGCGCCAGCAGCTTGGAAGGATTTATTGACAATGAGCAGTTCTTC
cdr3_length: 15; clone_size: many; v_call: TRBV3-1; d_call: TRBD2; j_call: TRBJ2-1; cdr3_aa: CASSSIAGGRPEQFF; cdr3_nt: TGTGCCAGCAGCTCCATAGCGGGGGGGCGACCTGAGCAGTTCTTC
cdr3_length: 16; clone_size: once; v_call: TRBV5-6; d_call: NA; j_call: TRBJ2-2; cdr3_aa: CASSLWTRGAGGELFF; cdr3_nt: TGTGCCAGCAGCTTATGGACAAGGGGCGCCGGCGGGGAGCTGTTTTTT
cdr3_length: 15; clone_size: many; v_call: TRBV9; d_call: NA; j_call: TRBJ2-6; cdr3_aa: CASSVGVSGANVLTF; cdr3_nt: TGTGCCAGCAGCGTAGGGGTCTCTGGGGCCAACGTCCTGACTTTC
cdr3_length: 14; clone_size: many; v_call: TRBV28; d_call: NA; j_call: TRBJ1-4; cdr3_aa: CASSGPTPNEKLFF; cdr3_nt: TGTGCCAGCAGCGGGCCTACCCCTAATGAAAAACTGTTTTTT
cdr3_length: 16; clone_size: many; v_call: TRBV29-1; d_call: TRBD2; j_call: TRBJ2-3; cdr3_aa: CSVGGTSGRTTDTQYF; cdr3_nt: TGCAGCGTTGGGGGGACTAGCGGGAGGACGACAGATACGCAGTATTTT
cdr3_length: 15; clone_size: many; v_call: TRBV7-2; d_call: NA; j_call: TRBJ2-1; cdr3_aa: CASSQPGQIYNEQFF; cdr3_nt: TGTGCCAGCAGCCAACCGGGACAAATCTACAATGAGCAGTTCTTC
cdr3_length: 14; clone_size: many; v_call: TRBV28; d_call: TRBD2; j_call: TRBJ2-2; cdr3_aa: CASSPTSDPGELFF; cdr3_nt: TGTGCCAGCAGTCCAACTAGCGACCCCGGGGAGCTGTTTTTT
cdr3_length: 15; clone_size: many; v_call: TRBV2; d_call: TRBD2; j_call: TRBJ2-1; cdr3_aa: CASSSEGLATNEQFF; cdr3_nt: TGTGCCAGCAGTAGCGAGGGACTAGCTACGAATGAGCAGTTCTTC
cdr3_length: 15; clone_size: once; v_call: TRBV10-3; d_call: TRBD2; j_call: TRBJ2-1; cdr3_aa: CANSLTSGGPYEQFF; cdr3_nt: TGTGCCAACAGCCTAACTAGCGGGGGTCCGTATGAGCAGTTCTTC
cdr3_length: 14; clone_size: few; v_call: TRBV28; d_call: NA; j_call: TRBJ1-5; cdr3_aa: CASQTGGSNQPQHF; cdr3_nt: TGTGCCAGCCAGACGGGTGGGAGCAATCAGCCCCAGCATTTT
cdr3_length: 15; clone_size: many; v_call: TRBV13; d_call: NA; j_call: TRBJ2-1; cdr3_aa: CASSLRLVTYNEQFF; cdr3_nt: TGTGCCAGCAGCTTAAGACTGGTCACCTACAATGAGCAGTTCTTC
cdr3_length: 12; clone_size: many; v_call: TRBV19; d_call: NA; j_call: TRBJ1-5; cdr3_aa: CASRSGIQPQHF; cdr3_nt: TGTGCCAGTAGGTCCGGGATTCAGCCCCAGCATTTT
cdr3_length: 17; clone_size: many; v_call: TRBV20-1; d_call: NA; j_call: TRBJ2-1; cdr3_aa: CSARPLDKTAEEGEQFF; cdr3_nt: TGCAGTGCTAGACCCCTAGATAAGACAGCAGAGGAGGGTGAGCAGTTCTTC
cdr3_length: 14; clone_size: many; v_call: TRBV29-1; d_call: TRBD1; j_call: TRBJ2-5; cdr3_aa: CSGLRDRGQETQYF; cdr3_nt: TGCAGCGGCCTCCGGGACAGGGGGCAAGAGACCCAGTACTTC
cdr3_length: 16; clone_size: NA; v_call: TRBV30; d_call: NA; j_call: TRBJ2-2; cdr3_aa: CAWSGVLGGLTGELFF; cdr3_nt: TGTGCCTGGAGCGGGGTTTTAGGGGGACTCACCGGGGAGCTGTTTTTT
cdr3_length: 16; clone_size: many; v_call: TRBV18; d_call: NA; j_call: TRBJ1-5; cdr3_aa: CASSPQSGQHHQPQHF; cdr3_nt: TGTGCCAGCTCACCACAGAGCGGACAGCACCATCAGCCCCAGCATTTT
cdr3_length: 14; clone_size: many; v_call: TRBV6-1; d_call: NA; j_call: TRBJ2-1; cdr3_aa: CASSVPTDYNEQFF; cdr3_nt: TGTGCCAGCAGTGTACCTACTGATTACAATGAGCAGTTCTTC
cdr3_length: 16; clone_size: many; v_call: TRBV5-1; d_call: NA; j_call: TRBJ2-1; cdr3_aa: CASSLGGVWENNEQFF; cdr3_nt: TGCGCCAGCAGCTTGGGTGGTGTGTGGGAAAACAATGAGCAGTTCTTC
cdr3_length: 15; clone_size: many; v_call: TRBV7-2; d_call: NA; j_call: TRBJ2-1; cdr3_aa: CASSLEASSHDEQFF; cdr3_nt: TGTGCCAGCAGCTTAGAAGCTAGTTCGCACGATGAGCAGTTCTTC
cdr3_length: 15; clone_size: many; v_call: TRBV28; d_call: NA; j_call: TRBJ2-4; cdr3_aa: CASTDGQLVKNIQYF; cdr3_nt: TGTGCCAGCACCGACGGACAGCTGGTAAAAAACATTCAGTACTTC
cdr3_length: 15; clone_size: many; v_call: TRBV6-5; d_call: TRBD1; j_call: TRBJ1-4; cdr3_aa: CASRSGTGVNEKLFF; cdr3_nt: TGTGCCAGCAGATCCGGGACAGGGGTAAATGAAAAACTGTTTTTT
cdr3_length: 13; clone_size: many; v_call: TRBV28; d_call: TRBD2; j_call: TRBJ2-7; cdr3_aa: CASTGGGYDEQYF; cdr3_nt: TGTGCCAGCACCGGCGGGGGGTACGACGAGCAGTACTTC
cdr3_length: 16; clone_size: NA; v_call: TRBV6-5; d_call: TRBD2; j_call: TRBJ2-3; cdr3_aa: CASSYSSSGGTDTQYF; cdr3_nt: TGTGCCAGCAGTTACTCTTCCAGCGGGGGTACAGATACGCAGTATTTT
cdr3_length: 15; clone_size: few; v_call: TRBV4-1; d_call: NA; j_call: TRBJ1-3; cdr3_aa: CASSQRPGSGNTIYF; cdr3_nt: TGCGCCAGCAGCCAACGACCTGGCTCTGGAAACACCATATATTTT
cdr3_length: 15; clone_size: NA; v_call: TRBV7-2; d_call: NA; j_call: TRBJ2-3; cdr3_aa: CASSLGGGLTDTQYF; cdr3_nt: TGTGCCAGCAGCTTGGGAGGGGGCCTGACAGATACGCAGTATTTT
cdr3_length: 14; clone_size: many; v_call: TRBV6-1; d_call: NA; j_call: TRBJ1-5; cdr3_aa: CASKGGAGHQPQHF; cdr3_nt: TGTGCCAGCAAGGGGGGAGCAGGCCATCAGCCCCAGCATTTT
cdr3_length: 14; clone_size: many; v_call: TRBV7-9; d_call: NA; j_call: TRBJ1-1; cdr3_aa: CASSPHQGNTEAFF; cdr3_nt: TGTGCCAGCAGCCCCCATCAAGGGAACACTGAAGCTTTCTTT
cdr3_length: 15; clone_size: many; v_call: TRBV6-4; d_call: NA; j_call: TRBJ2-3; cdr3_aa: CASSDGAGSADTQYF; cdr3_nt: TGTGCCAGCAGTGACGGGGCGGGATCGGCAGATACGCAGTATTTT
cdr3_length: 16; clone_size: many; v_call: TRBV5-1; d_call: TRBD1; j_call: TRBJ1-1; cdr3_aa: CASSPQGQGARTEAFF; cdr3_nt: TGCGCCAGCAGCCCCCAGGGACAGGGGGCACGCACTGAAGCTTTCTTT
cdr3_length: 16; clone_size: many; v_call: TRBV6-6; d_call: TRBD2; j_call: TRBJ2-5; cdr3_aa: CASSYKLAGVQETQYF; cdr3_nt: TGTGCCAGCAGTTATAAGCTAGCGGGGGTCCAAGAGACCCAGTACTTC
cdr3_length: 13; clone_size: many; v_call: TRBV29-1; d_call: NA; j_call: TRBJ1-5; cdr3_aa: CSVPGSGNQPQHF; cdr3_nt: TGCAGCGTCCCAGGGTCGGGCAATCAGCCCCAGCATTTT
cdr3_length: 16; clone_size: many; v_call: TRBV2; d_call: NA; j_call: TRBJ2-1; cdr3_aa: CASSEGRPPGGNEQFF; cdr3_nt: TGTGCCAGCAGTGAAGGGAGACCACCTGGGGGGAATGAGCAGTTCTTC
cdr3_length: 14; clone_size: many; v_call: TRBV18; d_call: TRBD1; j_call: TRBJ2-1; cdr3_aa: CASSTGTGEGEQFF; cdr3_nt: TGTGCCAGCTCAACCGGGACAGGGGAGGGTGAGCAGTTCTTC
cdr3_length: 16; clone_size: many; v_call: TRBV19; d_call: TRBD2; j_call: TRBJ2-2; cdr3_aa: CASSIPGRGDTGELFF; cdr3_nt: TGTGCCAGTAGTATCCCCGGACGGGGGGACACCGGGGAGCTGTTTTTT
cdr3_length: 17; clone_size: NA; v_call: TRBV6-2/TRBV6-3; d_call: TRBD2; j_call: TRBJ2-7; cdr3_aa: CASSFPPGSGRDHEQYF; cdr3_nt: TGTGCCAGCAGTTTCCCTCCGGGGAGCGGGAGGGACCACGAGCAGTACTTC
cdr3_length: 16; clone_size: many; v_call: TRBV24-1; d_call: TRBD2; j_call: TRBJ2-2; cdr3_aa: CATSDERELLTGELFF; cdr3_nt: TGTGCCACCAGTGATGAGCGGGAGTTGTTGACCGGGGAGCTGTTTTTT
cdr3_length: 12; clone_size: NA; v_call: TRBV29-1; d_call: NA; j_call: TRBJ1-5; cdr3_aa: CSTKEGNQPQHF; cdr3_nt: TGCAGCACTAAAGAGGGTAATCAGCCCCAGCATTTT
cdr3_length: 15; clone_size: NA; v_call: TRBV7-6; d_call: TRBD1; j_call: TRBJ2-7; cdr3_aa: CASSSHRGRLDEQYF; cdr3_nt: TGTGCCAGCAGCTCTCACAGGGGTCGTTTGGACGAGCAGTACTTC
cdr3_length: 15; clone_size: many; v_call: TRBV21-1; d_call: NA; j_call: TRBJ2-4; cdr3_aa: CAAHPGGVAKNIQYF; cdr3_nt: TGTGCCGCTCACCCTGGGGGGGTAGCCAAAAACATTCAGTACTTC
cdr3_length: 15; clone_size: many; v_call: TRBV12-3/TRBV12-4; d_call: TRBD2; j_call: TRBJ2-3; cdr3_aa: CASATSGGGRGTQYF; cdr3_nt: TGTGCCAGCGCCACTAGCGGGGGGGGACGAGGTACGCAGTATTTT
cdr3_length: 14; clone_size: many; v_call: TRBV12-3/TRBV12-4; d_call: NA; j_call: TRBJ1-2; cdr3_aa: CASSSPGGAYGYTF; cdr3_nt: TGTGCCAGCAGTTCCCCCGGTGGAGCCTATGGCTACACCTTC
cdr3_length: 15; clone_size: NA; v_call: TRBV5-5; d_call: NA; j_call: TRBJ1-3; cdr3_aa: CASSFQGYSGNTIYF; cdr3_nt: TGTGCCAGCAGCTTCCAGGGCTACTCTGGAAACACCATATATTTT
cdr3_length: 16; clone_size: many; v_call: TRBV6-2/TRBV6-3; d_call: TRBD2; j_call: TRBJ2-1; cdr3_aa: CASSTLSGGFRNEQFF; cdr3_nt: TGTGCCAGCAGCACGCTTAGCGGGGGGTTTAGAAATGAGCAGTTCTTC
cdr3_length: 15; clone_size: many; v_call: TRBV14; d_call: NA; j_call: TRBJ2-1; cdr3_aa: CASSQTQGSRDEQFF; cdr3_nt: TGTGCCAGCAGCCAAACGCAGGGCTCCCGTGATGAGCAGTTCTTC